The 26 T cell receptor beta chains below were found in one sample sequenced in a study of blood T cell repertoires in COVID-19. Using immunoSEQ multiplex PCR, the repertoire was profiled, and TCRdb retains in-frame clones only, with some absent. The sample consists of about 200,000 clones, approximately 80% of them appearing once. Sequences were obtained from PBMCs or T cells enriched from blood (not recorded which). The receptors come from a man aged 40-50 years who had recovered from COVID-19.

The gene calls are TRBV18 and TRBJ1-2, with D perhaps TRBD1 (5 bases). Germline-derived CDR1 and CDR2 are KGHSH and LQKENI. The ends were cut back, 1 base at V and 8 bases at J, with 17 bases in the middle. The CDR3 has 15 residues. The CDR3 sequence is CASSPLVRETGGYTF. The CDR3 nucleotides are TGTGCCAGCTCACCACTGGTCAGGGAAACTGGCGGCTACACCTTC. Full variable domain (missing parts from reference TRBV18 and TRBJ1-2): NAGVMQNPRHLVRRRGQEARLRCSPMKGHSHVYWYRQLPEEGLKFMVYLQKENIIDESGMPKERFSAEFPKEGPSILRIQQVVRGDSAAYFCASSPLVRETGGYTFGSGTRLTVV.

The genes are TRBV27 and TRBJ2-7, with 9 bases that match TRBD2. Germline trimming cut 6 bases from V and 4 bases from J; bases unmatched to any gene: 10. The CDR3 is 15 residues long. The germline gives CDR1 MNHEY, CDR2 SMNVEV (reference sequence). The CDR3 nucleotides read TGTGCCAGCAGCATTTCCGCGGGAGGGGTTTACGAGCAGTACTTC. Protein sequence: CASSISAGGVYEQYF.

This chain links TRBV5-1 with TRBJ1-2, with 7 bases identical to TRBD1. Losses at the gene ends were 4 bases for V and 6 bases for J; bases not matched to a gene: 18. Germline values: CDR1 SGHRS, CDR2 YFSETQ. The CDR3 runs to 17 residues. CDR3 in DNA: TGCGCCAGCAGCCATTCAGGGGGGCGCGAGGGTAGCGATGGCTACACCTTC. This gives the protein CASSHSGGREGSDGYTF.

This clone showed up just once. The chain employs TRBV19 and TRBJ1-1; tentatively, D is TRBD1 (6 bases). Trimming left V 5 bases short and J 3 bases short, with 16 bases between. Germline V gives CDR1 LNHDA, CDR2 SQIVND (reference sequence). This CDR3 has 15 residues. The CDR3 spells CASSAPEGVDTEAFF. The CDR3 DNA reads as TGTGCCAGTAGTGCCCCCGAGGGGGTGGACACTGAAGCTTTCTTT.

V is TRBV2 and J is TRBJ1-1, with D tentatively TRBD1 (6 bases). Germline V gives CDR1 SNHLY, CDR2 FYNNEI. V lost 3 bases and J 9 bases, leaving 14 bases between the germline ends. The CDR3 loop spans 13 amino acids. CDR3 nucleotides: TGTGCCAGCAGTGATGAACAGGGAAGAAAAGCTTTCTTT. Amino acid sequence: CASSDEQGRKAFF.

The chain employs TRBV18 and TRBJ1-6; the D gene is possibly TRBD1 (6 bases). The CDR3 has 16 residues. Germline V gene sequence: CDR1 KGHSH, CDR2 LQKENI. V was trimmed by 6 bases and J by 9 bases, leaving 21 bases between them. The DNA of the CDR3 is TGTGCCAGCTCCTTGAAGGACAGACTTCTCGGTTCACCCCTCCACTTT. It specifies CASSLKDRLLGSPLHF.

V gene TRBV27 combines with J gene TRBJ1-2, with a tentative D call TRBD1 (5 bases). The germline V and J ends were trimmed by 6 bases and 3 bases, with 20 bases remaining between them. CDR1 and CDR2 from the germline V gene are MNHEY and SMNVEV (reference sequence). The CDR3 has 16 residues. The CDR3 is CASSKEGTPWYYGYTF. CDR3 sequence (DNA): TGTGCCAGCAGCAAGGAGGGGACTCCTTGGTACTATGGCTACACCTTC.

This chain connects TRBV19 to TRBJ1-3, with no clear D. The CDR3 spans 14 residues. The V end was cut by 0 bases, the J end by 4 bases, with 7 bases between. The germline V gene encodes CDR1 LNHDA and CDR2 SQIVND (reference sequence). The CDR3, as DNA: TGTGCCAGTAGTATAGAGGGCTTCGGAAACACCATATATTTT. Its translation: CASSIEGFGNTIYF.

V is TRBV5-1 and J is TRBJ1-6; D is unclear. Trimming pared 0 bases from V and 4 bases from J, leaving 5 bases between. The CDR3 has 14 residues. Germline-derived CDR1 and CDR2 are SGHRS and YFSETQ. This CDR3 reads CASSLGTYNSPLHF. DNA for the CDR3: TGCGCCAGCAGCTTGGGAACTTATAATTCACCCCTCCACTTT. The complete variable domain, with remaining parts taken from reference TRBV5-1 and TRBJ1-6, reads KAGVTQTPRYLIKTRGQQVTLSCSPISGHRSVSWYQQTPGQGLQFLFEYFSETQRNKGNFPGRFSGRQFSNSRSEMNVSTLELGDSALYLCASSLGTYNSPLHFGNGTRLTVT.

This clone is a singleton in its sample. The V gene is TRBV5-1, the J gene TRBJ1-2; weak D call: TRBD1 (5 bases). V was shortened by 3 bases and J by 8 bases, with 23 bases between the two germline ends. In germline, CDR1 is SGHRS, CDR2 YFSETQ. The CDR3 runs to 16 residues. CDR3 DNA sequence: TGCGCCAGCAGCTGGGGCACTACGAGGGTGGAGGGCGGCTACACCTTC. Translated, it gives CASSWGTTRVEGGYTF.

This sequence joins TRBV6-2 or TRBV6-3 and TRBJ1-5; 9 bases are a match to TRBD1. V trimming: 2 bases; J trimming: 3 bases; junction bases outside the gene matches: 5. CDR1 is MNHEY, CDR2 SVGEGT, per germline. The CDR3 covers 16 residues. CDR3: CASSYTGGASNQPQHF. The CDR3 nucleotides read TGTGCCAGCAGTTACACAGGGGGCGCATCCAATCAGCCCCAGCATTTT.

V and J are TRBV2 and TRBJ2-1; 7 positions agree with TRBD1. Unmatched junction bases numbered 3, after V lost 4 bases and J lost 6 bases. This CDR3 is built from 13 residues. Germline CDR1 reads SNHLY; CDR2 reads FYNNEI. CDR3 nucleotide sequence: TGTGCCAGCAGTGGACAGGGTATCAATGAGCAGTTCTTC. Translating gives CASSGQGINEQFF.

The J gene is TRBJ2-7, the V gene TRBV6-4; 10 positions match TRBD2. V dropped 4 bases and J dropped 5; count of bases not matched to a gene: 5. The CDR3 extends over 14 amino acids. CDR1 and CDR2 from the germline V gene are MRHNA and SNTAGT. CDR3 DNA: TGTGCCAGCAGTGCCAATAGCGGGAGGAACGAGCAGTACTTC. Protein sequence: CASSANSGRNEQYF.

This chain joins TRBV5-1 and TRBJ2-2, with a tentative D call TRBD1 (5 bases). V lost 7 bases, J lost 4 bases, and 14 bases lay in between. Germline lookup yields CDR1 SGHRS and CDR2 YFSETQ. The CDR3 runs 14 residues. The CDR3 DNA is TGCGCCAGCGAGAATGGGGCAGGCACCGGGGAGCTGTTTTTT. Protein sequence: CASENGAGTGELFF.

The rearrangement joins TRBV19 to TRBJ2-1, with a weak D call TRBD1 (5 bases). This CDR3 region has 15 residues. The V end was cut by 5 bases, the J end by 7 bases, with 18 bases between. The V gene's germline CDR1 is LNHDA and CDR2 SQIVND (reference sequence). The CDR3 sequence is CASSYPQAPWNEQFF. Written as DNA, the CDR3 is TGTGCCAGTAGTTACCCACAGGCCCCCTGGAATGAGCAGTTCTTC.

The gene calls are TRBV14 and TRBJ2-5; 8 bases line up with TRBD1. The CDR3 has 14 amino acids. J gave up 4 bases and V 3 bases, and 4 bases lay outside the gene matches. Germline CDR1 SGHDN, CDR2 FVKESK. The CDR3 spells CASSHRRGRETQYF. The CDR3 DNA reads TGTGCCAGCAGCCACCGCAGGGGGCGAGAGACCCAGTACTTC.

The chain combines TRBV30 with TRBJ1-3; TRBD1 is a possible D gene (6 bases). The CDR3 sequence is 13 residues long. V shed 4 bases and J shed 3 bases, with 10 bases lying between them. The germline CDR1 and CDR2 sequences are GTSNPN and SVGIG (reference sequence). CDR3 sequence: CAWTTGSGNTIYF. CDR3 bases: TGTGCCTGGACAACAGGGAGTGGAAACACCATATATTTT.

This clone came up once. V is TRBV7-9 and J is TRBJ2-7, with 8 bases aligning to TRBD1. The CDR3 consists of 13 residues. Germline V gene sequence: CDR1 SEHNR, CDR2 FQNEAQ (reference sequence). V lost 3 bases, J lost 5 bases, and 3 bases stayed unmatched. The CDR3 nucleotides read TGTGCCAGCAGCTTGACAGGGGTGAACGAGCAGTACTTC. Protein product: CASSLTGVNEQYF.

The chain carries TRBV2 and TRBJ2-7, with TRBD2 as a possible D gene (5 bases). Germline lookup yields CDR1 SNHLY and CDR2 FYNNEI. V was cut by 4 bases and J by 2 bases, with 12 bases left in between. This CDR3 spans 14 amino acids. Here the CDR3 DNA reads TGTGCCAGCAGTGGAACCGGGATACCCTACGAGCAGTACGTC. It specifies CASSGTGIPYEQYV.

On this clone: Different DNA sequences within this sample yield the same CDR3. This sequence joins TRBV19 and TRBJ2-6; 7 positions agree with TRBD1. The germline V gene encodes CDR1 LNHDA and CDR2 SQIVND (reference sequence). V dropped 5 bases and J dropped 4; count of bases not matched to a gene: 5. The CDR3 totals 15 residues. CDR3 in amino acids: CASSLQGTGANVLTF. CDR3 sequence (DNA): TGTGCCAGTAGTTTACAGGGGACCGGGGCCAACGTCCTGACTTTC.

This clone was recorded only once. The CDR3 loop is CSAPGQSEQFF. CDR3 nucleotide sequence: TGCAGTGCCCCAGGACAGTCTGAGCAGTTCTTC. J is TRBJ2-1 and V is TRBV20-1; D possibly corresponds to TRBD1 (6 bases). V lost 6 bases and J lost 9, with 12 bases in between. CDR3 length: 11 residues. Germline CDR1 is DFQATT and CDR2 is SNEGSKA (reference sequence).

This chain uses TRBV11-2 with TRBJ1-3, with D tentatively TRBD1 (6 bases). Trimming cost V 4 bases and J 2 bases, with 18 bases left between them. Germline CDR1 SGHAT, CDR2 FQNNGV. This CDR3 contains 17 residues. The CDR3 nucleotides are TGTGCCAGCAGCTCCCGGCCAGGGGTTCACCCTGGAAACACCATATATTTT. Translating it yields CASSSRPGVHPGNTIYF. The complete variable domain, with remaining parts taken from reference TRBV11-2 and TRBJ1-3, reads EAGVAQSPRYKIIEKRQSVAFWCNPISGHATLYWYQQILGQGPKLLIQFQNNGVVDDSQLPKDRFSAERLKGVDSTLKIQPAKLEDSAVYLCASSSRPGVHPGNTIYFGEGSWLTVV.

V usage is TRBV7-2 and J usage is TRBJ1-2, with D unresolved. Germline CDR1 is SGHTA and CDR2 is FQGNSA. V lost 0 bases to trimming and J lost 3 bases, with 8 bases between them. This CDR3 has 14 residues. The CDR3 region is CASSLASADYGYTF. CDR3 coding DNA: TGTGCCAGCAGCTTAGCTAGCGCAGACTATGGCTACACCTTC. Full variable domain (rest looked up from reference TRBV7-2 and TRBJ1-2): GAGVSQSPSNKVTEKGKDVELRCDPISGHTALYWYRQSLGQGLEFLIYFQGNSAPDKSGLPSDRFSAERTGGSVSTLTIQRTQQEDSAVYLCASSLASADYGYTFGSGTRLTVV.

This clone appeared a few times. The chain uses TRBV6-5 and TRBJ2-7, with 10 bases fitting TRBD1. The V gene end was trimmed by 4 bases and the J gene end by 2 bases; junction bases not matched to a gene: 2. There are 14 residues in the CDR3. The germline V gene has CDR1 MNHEY and CDR2 SVGAGI. The CDR3 bases are TGTGCCAGCAGTTTAGGGACAGGGGCCTACGAGCAGTACGTC. Residues: CASSLGTGAYEQYV.

As DNA, the CDR3 is TGTGCCAGCAGCTTATTTCTCGAAAACACCTACGAGCAGTACTTC. Encoded protein: CASSLFLENTYEQYF. V usage is TRBV11-2 and J usage is TRBJ2-7; D unresolved. CDR3 length equals 15 residues. Germline assignment: CDR1 SGHAT and CDR2 FQNNGV. V was clipped by 2 bases and J by 2 bases, with 13 bases between them.

The chain joins TRBV9 to TRBJ2-3; D perhaps matches TRBD2 (6 bases). Between the trimmed V and J ends, which lost 3 bases and 2 bases, there was a span of 19 bases. The CDR3 length is 17 residues. Germline V CDR1 and CDR2: SGDLS, YYNGEE. The CDR3 here is CASSDPREAGFTDTQYF. The CDR3 region has the DNA TGTGCCAGCAGCGACCCCCGCGAGGCGGGATTCACAGATACGCAGTATTTT.